These 8 T cell receptor beta chains originate from one sample sequenced in a study of blood T cell repertoires in COVID-19. The protocol was immunoSEQ multiplex PCR, while the TCRdb copy is restricted to in-frame clones and leaves out a portion. Of 200,000 to 250,000 clones in the sample, less than 85% were seen once. What was sequenced was PBMCs or T cells enriched from blood (not recorded which). These receptors were taken from a man aged 60-69 years who had recovered from COVID-19.

This clone was picked up a small number of times. The chain recombines TRBV2 with TRBJ2-1; 11 nucleotides match TRBD1. This CDR3 has 14 residues. J gave up 9 bases and V 6 bases, and 7 bases lay outside the gene matches. Germline V gene sequence: CDR1 SNHLY, CDR2 FYNNEI. This CDR3 reads CASSLGQGVGEQFF. The CDR3 region has the DNA TGTGCCAGCAGCCTGGGACAGGGGGTCGGTGAGCAGTTCTTC. The full variable domain, completed using reference TRBV2 and TRBJ2-1, is EPEVTQTPSHQVTQMGQEVILRCVPISNHLYFYWYRQILGQKVEFLVSFYNNEISEKSEIFDDQFSVERPDGSNFTLKIRSTKLEDSAMYFCASSLGQGVGEQFFGPGTRLTVL.

V is TRBV5-6 and J is TRBJ1-6, with 8 bases aligning to TRBD1. The CDR3 consists of 17 residues. Germline CDR1 SGHDT, CDR2 YYEEEE. The V segment lost 0 bases and the J segment 3 bases; nucleotides outside the gene matches: 5. The CDR3 DNA follows: TGTGCCAGCAGCTTGGTCCAGGGGGCAGGCTATAATTCACCCCTCCACTTT. Its translation: CASSLVQGAGYNSPLHF. Full variable domain (outside the CDR3, taken from reference TRBV5-6 and TRBJ1-6): DAGVTQSPTHLIKTRGQQVTLRCSPKSGHDTVSWYQQALGQGPQFIFQYYEEEERQRGNFPDRFSGHQFPNYSSELNVNALLLGDSALYLCASSLVQGAGYNSPLHFGNGTRLTVT.

This clone was recorded only once. The rearrangement links TRBV18 to TRBJ2-3; D is possibly TRBD1 (5 bases). Deletions cut 0 bases from V and 1 base from J, with 11 bases between. This CDR3 is 16 amino acids long. Germline V CDR1 and CDR2: KGHSH, LQKENI. The CDR3 sequence is CASSPPASGRTDTQYF. CDR3 nucleotide sequence: TGTGCCAGCTCACCACCGGCGTCAGGGCGCACAGATACGCAGTATTTT.

The CDR3 here is CAWSAQGDEQFF. The CDR3 coding sequence is TGTGCCTGGAGTGCCCAAGGGGATGAGCAGTTCTTC. V usage is TRBV30 and J usage is TRBJ2-1, with D possibly matching TRBD1 (5 bases). Germline V gives CDR1 GTSNPN, CDR2 SVGIG (reference sequence). The CDR3 sequence is 12 residues long. The V gene lost 1 base and the J gene lost 8 bases, with 9 bases spanning the gap.

The chain recombines TRBV19 with TRBJ1-4; 8 bases line up with TRBD1. V was pared by 1 base and J by 7 bases, with 5 bases of the junction left unmatched. CDR3 length: 15 residues. CDR1 is LNHDA, CDR2 SQIVND, per germline (reference sequence). The CDR3 protein is CASSIVGTGSEKLFF. DNA of the CDR3: TGTGCCAGTAGTATAGTGGGGACAGGCTCTGAAAAACTGTTTTTT.

This chain uses TRBV2 with TRBJ2-2; 7 bases are shared with TRBD1. Per germline, CDR1 SNHLY and CDR2 FYNNEI. V lost 9 bases to trimming and J lost 0 bases; unmatched junction nucleotides: 13. The CDR3 totals 17 residues. The CDR3 DNA follows: TGTGCCAGTAGCGAGGGTCCAGACAGGGCGAACACCGGGGAGCTGTTTTTT. Translation: CASSEGPDRANTGELFF.

This clone was observed a few times. This rearrangement joins TRBV29-1 to TRBJ2-7; TRBD2 matches 8 bases. The ends lost 5 bases at V and 1 base at J; junction bases unmatched: 10. This CDR3 region has 15 residues. Germline CDR1 SQVTM, CDR2 ANQGSEA. The CDR3 sequence is CSVTLGSGGSYEQYF. CDR3 nucleotide sequence: TGCAGCGTTACACTTGGAAGCGGGGGATCCTACGAGCAGTACTTC.

Here the CDR3 reads CASSLQGSGNTIYF. Written as DNA, the CDR3 is TGTGCCAGCAGCCTACAGGGTTCTGGAAACACCATATATTTT. This sequence joins TRBV11-3 and TRBJ1-3, with D possibly being TRBD1 (6 bases). In germline, CDR1 is SGHNT, CDR2 YENEEA. The CDR3 length is 14 residues. Between the trimmed V and J ends, which lost 5 bases and 1 base, there was a span of 9 bases.